This TCR beta chain is from a study of OX40 agonist ivuxolimab in advanced cancers. General study findings and limits: Dosing at 0.1 to 3.0 mg/kg was accompanied by clonal expansion of CD4+ and CD8+ blood T cells by week 6.

Measured with immunoSEQ multiplex PCR; TCRdb has only the in-frame clones, and not every one. The table has roughly 25,000 clones, 65% to 80% seen once; the top ten hold 13% to 15%. Concerning this clone: Antigen unknown.

This receptor was obtained from an adult with an advanced solid tumor such as melanoma, head and neck, liver or kidney cancer. The starting material was CD4+ or CD8+ T cells sorted from blood, obtained in a trial of the OX40 agonist ivuxolimab.

The CDR3 nucleotides read TGTGCCAGCAGCAACCCCTATGATACAACACCCTACAATGAGCAGTTCTTC. It translates to CASSNPYDTTPYNEQFF. The chain uses TRBV13 and TRBJ2-1; D not certain. The CDR3 consists of 17 residues. The germline V gene has CDR1 PRHDT and CDR2 FYEKMQ (reference sequence). Trimming shortened V by 5 bases and J by 2 bases, and 19 bases separated the two germline ends.